These 30 T cell receptor beta chains were sequenced from one sample in a study of read filtering for tumor transcriptome and immune sequencing. From roughly 390 ng of RNA, a library with molecular barcoded alpha/delta and beta/gamma adaptors was made. TCRdb called the reads again in MiXCR, with one record for every CDR3 protein. The table records over 15,000 distinct CDR3 sequences, around 21% of them present only once. Sequences were obtained from a population of CD138-negative cells sorted from bone marrow. The receptors were gathered from a donor at least 40 years old with multiple myeloma.

The chain links TRBV4-3 to TRBJ2-3; D perhaps matches TRBD2 (5 bases). V lost 2 bases to trimming and J lost 2 bases, with 8 bases between them. CDR1 and CDR2 (germline): LGHNA, YSLEER. There are 14 residues in the CDR3. CDR3 nucleotide sequence: TGCGCCAGCAGCCAACTAGCCCCCACAGATACGCAGTATTTT. It specifies CASSQLAPTDTQYF.

V gene TRBV12-3 or TRBV12-4 combines with J gene TRBJ2-2; D is ambiguous. V lost 5 bases and J 7 bases, leaving 11 bases between the germline ends. The CDR3 consists of 13 residues. Written as DNA, the CDR3 is TGTGCCAGCAGTGTCATATCTGGCGGGGAGCTGTTTTTT. Residues: CASSVISGGELFF.

To note about this clonotype: Given a much more abundant clone one base away, this may be a read error. CDR3 nucleotide sequence: TGTGCCAGCAGTAATACTAGCGGGGGGCCGTCGGGGGAGCTGTTTTTT. Protein sequence: CASSNTSGGPSGELFF. The chain links TRBV6-4 to TRBJ2-2; TRBD2 aligns across 12 bases. The CDR3 covers 16 residues. CDR1 and CDR2 from the germline V gene are MRHNA and SNTAGT. The J segment lost 8 bases and the V segment lost 5 bases, leaving 9 bases of the junction unmatched.

In this sample, this clonotype turned up a few times. This chain uses TRBV7-6 with TRBJ1-2; possible D gene TRBD1, 6 bases. Germline CDR1 reads SGHVS; CDR2 reads FNYEAQ. Between the trimmed V and J ends, which lost 5 bases and 8 bases, there was a span of 18 bases. The CDR3 runs 14 residues. DNA of the CDR3: TGTGCCAGCAGCCCCTCGGAAAACAGGGACGGCTACACCTTC. Encoded protein: CASSPSENRDGYTF.

This clonotype was observed many times. The chain uses TRBV28 and TRBJ1-5, with D possibly being TRBD1 (5 bases). V lost 4 bases and J lost 2, with 15 bases in between. CDR1 MDHEN and CDR2 SYDVKM come from the germline V gene. This CDR3 is built from 16 residues. CDR3 in DNA: TGTGCCAGCAGTTCCCCGGGGGGACGGGGCAATCAGCCCCAGCATTTT. Protein: CASSSPGGRGNQPQHF. The full variable domain, in which reference TRBV28 and TRBJ1-5 provide the parts outside the CDR3, is DVKVTQSSRYLVKRTGEKVFLECVQDMDHENMFWYRQDPGLGLRLIYFSYDVKMKEKGDIPEGYSVSREKKERFSLILESASTNQTSMYLCASSSPGGRGNQPQHFGDGTRLSIL.

Within the sample, this clonotype is medium-sized. J is TRBJ2-3 and V is TRBV11-1; 7 bases are shared with TRBD1. CDR3 length equals 20 residues. The ends lost 3 bases at V and 5 bases at J; junction bases unmatched: 23. Germline V gene lookup returns CDR1 SGHAT and CDR2 FQDESV (reference sequence). The CDR3 DNA reads TGTGCCAGCAGCTTCCCACTATCGCCGGGACAGTCCACCTCAGGAGATACGCAGTATTTT. It specifies CASSFPLSPGQSTSGDTQYF.

This clonotype was recorded many times. The CDR3 loop is CASSPSGDDTQYF. CDR3 bases: TGTGCCAGCAGTCCGAGCGGGGATGATACGCAGTATTTT. This chain links TRBV28 with TRBJ2-3; 7 bases map to TRBD2. V lost 5 bases to trimming and J lost 6 bases; unmatched junction nucleotides: 5. CDR3 size: 13 residues. Germline V lookup: CDR1 MDHEN, CDR2 SYDVKM.

This clonotype was picked up many times. The V gene is TRBV6-2 or TRBV6-3, the J gene TRBJ1-4; D remains ambiguous. CDR3 size: 17 residues. Germline CDR1 reads MNHEY; CDR2 reads SVGEGT. V shed 0 bases and J shed 0 bases, with 11 bases lying between them. The CDR3 DNA is TGTGCCAGCAGTTACTCGACCTCAGCGTCAACTAATGAAAAACTGTTTTTT. The encoded protein is CASSYSTSASTNEKLFF.

This clonotype was seen a handful of times. V usage is TRBV20-1 and J usage is TRBJ2-1; 8 nucleotides match TRBD2. The CDR3 spans 15 residues. Per the germline V gene, CDR1 is DFQATT and CDR2 is SNEGSKA (reference sequence). The V and J ends lost 5 bases and 4 bases, in that order; junction bases with no gene match: 10. CDR3 loop: CSAERSTSEYNEQFF. CDR3 nucleotide sequence: TGCAGTGCTGAGAGGTCGACTAGCGAATACAATGAGCAGTTCTTC.

This clonotype showed up just a few times. The chain combines TRBV29-1 with TRBJ2-3; 16 positions agree with TRBD2. CDR1 is SQVTM, CDR2 ANQGSEA, per germline. With 4 bases clipped from V and 0 bases from J, the junction kept 4 bases outside the gene matches. The CDR3 contains 17 residues. This chain's CDR3 is CSVGGTSGRASTDTQYF. For the CDR3, the DNA is TGCAGCGTTGGGGGGACTAGCGGGAGGGCTAGCACAGATACGCAGTATTTT.

A word on this clonotype: This may come from a read error, since a much larger clone is one base off. The gene calls are TRBV7-9 and TRBJ2-7; the D gene is possibly TRBD1 (5 bases). Trimming removed 3 bases at V and 5 bases at J, with 11 bases between. Per germline, CDR1 SEHNR and CDR2 FQNEAQ (reference sequence). The CDR3 sequence is 13 residues long. CDR3 bases: TGTGCCAGCAGCTTGAGGCAGGGTAACGAGCAGTACTTC. Protein: CASSLRQGNEQYF. The entire variable domain, with the rest obtained from reference TRBV7-9 and TRBJ2-7, is as follows: DTGVSQNPRHKITKRGQNVTFRCDPISEHNRLYWYRQTLGQGPEFLTYFQNEAQLEKSRLLSDRFSAERPKGSFSTLEIQRTEQGDSAMYLCASSLRQGNEQYFGPGTRLTVT.

The chain has TRBV20-1 and TRBJ2-7, with 11 bases identical to TRBD2. Trimming took 2 bases from V and 0 from J; bases not matched to a gene: 3. The germline V gene encodes CDR1 DFQATT and CDR2 SNEGSKA (reference sequence). The CDR3 has 15 amino acids. DNA for the CDR3: TGCAGTGCTAGATCCGGGACTAGCGGCTCCTACGAGCAGTACTTC. Its protein product is CSARSGTSGSYEQYF.

V gene TRBV11-2 combines with J gene TRBJ2-1; D might be TRBD2 (5 bases). Germline assignment: CDR1 SGHAT and CDR2 FQNNGV. The CDR3 contains 12 residues. V was pared by 5 bases and J by 9 bases, with 11 bases between. CDR3 bases: TGTGCCAGCAGCCGGATGGGGAGTGAGCAGTTCTTC. Its protein product is CASSRMGSEQFF. Complete variable domain (other parts from reference TRBV11-2 and TRBJ2-1): EAGVAQSPRYKIIEKRQSVAFWCNPISGHATLYWYQQILGQGPKLLIQFQNNGVVDDSQLPKDRFSAERLKGVDSTLKIQPAKLEDSAVYLCASSRMGSEQFFGPGTRLTVL.

The gene calls are TRBV5-1 and TRBJ2-1; 11 bases align to TRBD2. From germline, CDR1 is SGHRS and CDR2 YFSETQ. This CDR3 spans 15 amino acids. V gave up 4 bases and J gave up 9 bases; unmatched junction bases: 9. The CDR3 spells CASSTIAGGRAEQFF. CDR3 bases: TGCGCCAGCAGCACCATAGCGGGAGGGCGGGCTGAGCAGTTCTTC.

This clonotype was detected many times. The chain combines TRBV6-2 or TRBV6-3 with TRBJ2-7, with 9 bases aligning to TRBD2. The CDR3 runs 19 residues. The junction had 23 bases not matched to a gene; V was cut back by 5 bases and J by 6 bases. Germline CDR1 and CDR2: MNHEY and SVGEGT. CDR3 sequence reads: CASSPAAGQAGGGVLEQYF. Here the CDR3 DNA reads TGTGCCAGCAGTCCCGCCGCTGGACAAGCGGGAGGAGGGGTCCTCGAGCAGTACTTC.

On this clonotype: One junction end does not reproduce the germline sequence, and a read error may be involved. The rearrangement links TRBV7-9 to TRBJ2-7; no clear D. The CDR3 sequence is 18 residues long. Germline CDR1 and CDR2: SEHNR and FQNEAQ (reference sequence). The CDR3, as DNA: TGTGTCAGCAGCTTATGGCCAGCTAGGCGAATCGAAGATTACGAGCAGTACTTC. This gives the protein CVSSLWPARRIEDYEQYF.

The sample holds a few counts of this clonotype. The chain has TRBV2 and TRBJ1-4; the D is unclear. This CDR3 spans 12 amino acids. V was cut by 7 bases and J by 4 bases, with 7 bases left in between. Germline V gives CDR1 SNHLY, CDR2 FYNNEI. In DNA, the CDR3 is TGTGCCAGCAAAGCAGATAATGAAAAACTGTTTTTT. Protein: CASKADNEKLFF.

Only a few counts were recorded for this clonotype. This may arise from a read error, as a much more abundant clone is one base away. The chain combines TRBV20-1 with TRBJ2-6; either TRBD1 or TRBD2 may supply D (5 bases each). Germline assignment: CDR1 DFQATT and CDR2 SNEGSKA (reference sequence). This CDR3 contains 16 residues. The CDR3 DNA is TGCGGTGCTACCGAGGGGTCGGCCTCTGGGGCCAACGTCCTGACTTTC. Translation: CGATEGSASGANVLTF.

About this clonotype: A much larger clone differs by one base, so this may be a read error. The chain recombines TRBV29-1 with TRBJ2-3, with D unresolved. This CDR3 comprises 11 residues. Germline V CDR1 and CDR2: SQVTM, ANQGSEA. The CDR3 coding sequence is TGCAGCGCTGAACGCACAGATACGCAGTATTTT. It codes for CSAERTDTQYF.

This clonotype was observed once. The chain couples TRBV19 to TRBJ2-5, with 7 positions matching TRBD1. V gave up 4 bases and J gave up 2 bases; unmatched junction bases: 10. Germline CDR1 and CDR2: LNHDA and SQIVND (reference sequence). This CDR3 has 16 amino acids. In DNA, the CDR3 is TGTGCCAGTAGTACGGACGAGGGGGCCTGGCAAGAGACCCAGTACTTC. Translation gives CASSTDEGAWQETQYF.

At least ten counts were recorded for this clonotype. The chain combines TRBV11-2 with TRBJ2-2; D perhaps matches TRBD1 (6 bases). The V gene lost 5 bases and the J gene lost 1 base, with 11 bases spanning the gap. Germline lookup yields CDR1 SGHAT and CDR2 FQNNGV. The CDR3 has 15 residues. The CDR3 region has the DNA TGTGCCAGCAGCAAAACGGGACAGAACACCGGGGAGCTGTTTTTT. Protein sequence: CASSKTGQNTGELFF.

This chain uses TRBV7-2 with TRBJ2-2, with D possibly being TRBD2 (5 bases). The V and J ends lost 2 bases and 4 bases respectively, with 14 bases between them. This CDR3 is 16 amino acids long. Germline loops: CDR1 SGHTA, CDR2 FQGNSA. The CDR3 DNA reads as TGTGCCAGCAGCTTAAGGCCAGCGGAGATCACCGGGGAGCTGTTTTTT. It translates to CASSLRPAEITGELFF.

This sequence joins TRBV5-1 and TRBJ2-5; TRBD1 matches at 7 bases. Trimming at V came to 7 bases and at J to 7 bases, leaving 16 bases not matched to a gene. There are 15 residues in the CDR3. Per the germline V gene, CDR1 is SGHRS and CDR2 is YFSETQ. This CDR3 is CASFPGTEGFATQYF. The CDR3 region has the DNA TGCGCCAGCTTCCCCGGGACAGAGGGTTTCGCGACCCAGTACTTC.

Points on this clonotype: Since a much larger clone is just one base distant, this may be a read error. This chain uses TRBV30 with TRBJ2-5; unclear D gene. Germline CDR1 and CDR2: GTSNPN and SVGIG (reference sequence). The CDR3 has 11 amino acids. V gave up 2 bases and J gave up 5 bases, with 6 bases separating them. Written as DNA, the CDR3 is TGTGCCTGGAGTACGAGGGAGACCCAGTACTTC. As protein: CAWSTRETQYF.

This clonotype has only a few counts. The chain joins TRBV7-6 to TRBJ1-5, with TRBD1 matching over 8 bases. From germline, CDR1 is SGHVS and CDR2 FNYEAQ. V trimming: 0 bases; J trimming: 11 bases; junction bases outside the gene matches: 6. CDR3 length: 14 amino acids. The CDR3 here is CASSLAGQGQAQHF. The DNA of the CDR3 is TGTGCCAGCAGCTTAGCAGGACAGGGCCAGGCCCAGCATTTT.

Worth noting for this clonotype: This may arise from a read error, as a much more abundant clone is one base away. The chain carries TRBV29-1 and TRBJ2-1; 9 nucleotides agree with TRBD2. The CDR3 spans 13 residues. CDR1 and CDR2 (germline): SQVTM, ANQGSEA. Losses at the gene ends were 8 bases for V and 2 bases for J; bases not matched to a gene: 4. The CDR3: CSCSGSPYNEQFF. DNA of the CDR3: TGCAGCTGTAGCGGGAGTCCCTACAATGAGCAGTTCTTC.

This clonotype was recorded at least ten times. This chain uses TRBV7-9 with TRBJ2-7; D may be TRBD1 (6 bases). CDR3 length: 12 residues. Germline values: CDR1 SEHNR, CDR2 FQNEAQ (reference sequence). Trimming stripped 4 bases from V and 7 bases from J, with 11 bases between. The CDR3 DNA reads as TGTGCCAGCAGCTACAGGGATGGGGAGCAGTACTTC. Amino acid sequence: CASSYRDGEQYF.

This clonotype counts as medium-sized. The CDR3 here is CASSWRSNQETQYF. In nucleotides, the CDR3 is TGTGCCAGCAGTTGGAGATCTAACCAAGAGACCCAGTACTTC. V and J are TRBV12-3 or TRBV12-4 and TRBJ2-5; D remains unclear. This CDR3 is 14 amino acids long. Trimming removed 4 bases at V and 0 bases at J, with 9 bases between.

The V and J genes are TRBV28 and TRBJ2-1, with D possibly being TRBD2 (5 bases). Germline assignment: CDR1 MDHEN and CDR2 SYDVKM. With 4 bases removed from V and 0 bases from J, the gap between germline ends came to 22 bases. This CDR3 contains 19 residues. CDR3 coding DNA: TGTGCCAGCAGTTCCGCCACGGACTCGAGAATGAGCTCCTACAATGAGCAGTTCTTC. This gives the protein CASSSATDSRMSSYNEQFF.

By proportion, this clonotype is medium-sized. V usage is TRBV30 and J usage is TRBJ2-7, with 7 bases that match TRBD1. The CDR3 loop spans 14 amino acids. Trimming cost V 0 bases and J 2 bases; bases outside gene matches: 4. Germline V gene sequence: CDR1 GTSNPN, CDR2 SVGIG (reference sequence). The CDR3 coding sequence is TGTGCCTGGAGTGTTGGGACAGCTACCTACGAGCAGTACTTC. This translates into CAWSVGTATYEQYF.